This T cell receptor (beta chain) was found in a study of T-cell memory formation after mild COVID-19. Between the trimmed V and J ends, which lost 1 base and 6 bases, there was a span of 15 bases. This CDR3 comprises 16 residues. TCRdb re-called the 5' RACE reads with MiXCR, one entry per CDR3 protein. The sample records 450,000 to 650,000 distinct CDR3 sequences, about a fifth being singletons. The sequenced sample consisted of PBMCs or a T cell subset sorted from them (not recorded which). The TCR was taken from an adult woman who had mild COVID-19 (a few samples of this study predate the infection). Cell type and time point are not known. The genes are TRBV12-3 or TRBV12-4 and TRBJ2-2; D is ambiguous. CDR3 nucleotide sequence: TGTGCCAGCAGTTTAGGGGGTCCCCAGCTTCCCGGGGAGCTGTTTTTT. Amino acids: CASSLGGPQLPGELFF.